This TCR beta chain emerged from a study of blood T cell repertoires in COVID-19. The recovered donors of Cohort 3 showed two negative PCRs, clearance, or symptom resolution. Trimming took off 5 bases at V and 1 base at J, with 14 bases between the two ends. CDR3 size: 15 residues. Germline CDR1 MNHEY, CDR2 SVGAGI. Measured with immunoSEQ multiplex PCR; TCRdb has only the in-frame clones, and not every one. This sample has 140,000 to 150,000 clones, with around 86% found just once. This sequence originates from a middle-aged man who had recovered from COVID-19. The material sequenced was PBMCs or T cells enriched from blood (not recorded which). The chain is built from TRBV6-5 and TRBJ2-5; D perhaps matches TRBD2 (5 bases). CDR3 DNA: TGTGCCAGCAGTCCGTATGGAGGAGGCCAAGAGACCCAGTACTTC. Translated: CASSPYGGGQETQYF.